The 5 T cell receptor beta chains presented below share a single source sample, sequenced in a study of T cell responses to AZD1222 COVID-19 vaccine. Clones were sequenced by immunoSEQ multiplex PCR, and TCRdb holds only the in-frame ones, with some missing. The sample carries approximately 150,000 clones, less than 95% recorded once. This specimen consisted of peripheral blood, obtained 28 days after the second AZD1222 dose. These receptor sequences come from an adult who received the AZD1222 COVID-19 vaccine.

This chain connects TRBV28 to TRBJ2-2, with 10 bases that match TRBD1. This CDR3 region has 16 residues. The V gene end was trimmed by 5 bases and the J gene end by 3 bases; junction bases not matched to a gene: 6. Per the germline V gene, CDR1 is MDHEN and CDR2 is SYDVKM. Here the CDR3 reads CASSPTGTGDTGELFF. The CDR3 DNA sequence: TGTGCCAGCAGTCCAACCGGGACAGGGGACACCGGGGAGCTGTTTTTT.

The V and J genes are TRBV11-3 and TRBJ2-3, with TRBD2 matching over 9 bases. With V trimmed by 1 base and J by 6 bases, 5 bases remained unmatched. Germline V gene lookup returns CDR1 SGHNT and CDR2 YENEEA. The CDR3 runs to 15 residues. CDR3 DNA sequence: TGTGCCAGCAGCTTAGGTAGCGGGAGTGGCGATACGCAGTATTTT. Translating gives CASSLGSGSGDTQYF.

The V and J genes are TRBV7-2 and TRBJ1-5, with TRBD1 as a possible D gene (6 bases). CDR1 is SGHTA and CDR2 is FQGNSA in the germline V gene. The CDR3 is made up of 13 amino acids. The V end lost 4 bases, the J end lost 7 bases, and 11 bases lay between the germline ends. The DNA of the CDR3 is TGTGCCAGCAGCTACAGGGTAGGGCAGCCCCAGCATTTT. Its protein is CASSYRVGQPQHF.

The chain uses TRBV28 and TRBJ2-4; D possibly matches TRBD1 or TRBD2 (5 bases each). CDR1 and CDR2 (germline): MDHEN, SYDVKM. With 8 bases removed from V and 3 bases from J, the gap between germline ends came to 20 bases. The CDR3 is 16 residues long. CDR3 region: CASQPGTGSGKNIQYF. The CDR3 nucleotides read TGTGCCAGCCAACCAGGGACGGGTAGTGGCAAAAACATTCAGTACTTC.

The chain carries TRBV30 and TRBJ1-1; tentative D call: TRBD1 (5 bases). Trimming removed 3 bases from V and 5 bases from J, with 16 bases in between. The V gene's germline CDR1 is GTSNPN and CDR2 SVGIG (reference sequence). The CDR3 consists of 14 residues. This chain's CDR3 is CAWSPRGPWTEAFF. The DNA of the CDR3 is TGTGCCTGGAGCCCTCGGGGACCGTGGACTGAAGCTTTCTTT.